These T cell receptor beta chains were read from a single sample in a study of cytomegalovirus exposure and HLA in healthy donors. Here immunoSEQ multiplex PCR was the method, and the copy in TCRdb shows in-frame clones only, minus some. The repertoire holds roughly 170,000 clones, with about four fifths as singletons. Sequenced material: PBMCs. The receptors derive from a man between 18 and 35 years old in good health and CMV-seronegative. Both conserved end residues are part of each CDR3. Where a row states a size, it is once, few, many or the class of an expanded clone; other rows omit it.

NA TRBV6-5 CASSSISNQPQHF
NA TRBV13 CVSSLQAPGEQYF
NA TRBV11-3 CASSHGTVGTQYF
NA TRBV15 CATSRVDREETQYF
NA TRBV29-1 CSARRGTGNPNTEAFF
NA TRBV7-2 CASSLAGGRGTQYF
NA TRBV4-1 CASSGPPGGAVRDGYTF
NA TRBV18 CASSGQWNYEQYF
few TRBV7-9 CASSGQANTEAFF
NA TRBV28 CAVAGGGYGYTF
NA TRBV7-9 CASSLAGTDTDTQYF
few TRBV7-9 CASSAFRVDNEKLFF
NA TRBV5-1 CASRRNRERGGYTF
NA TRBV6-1 CASCSTGGSTYEQYF
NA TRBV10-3 CAALGGGSYEQYF
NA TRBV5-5 CASSSARVYGYTF
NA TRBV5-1 CASSFGDRDSNEQFF
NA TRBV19 CASAPGDTGELFF
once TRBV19 CASSMEVRSEQPQHF
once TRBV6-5 CASSYASRDNDGYTF
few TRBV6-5 CASSYSGTGSYEQYF
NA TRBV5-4 CASSSSTGTEAFF
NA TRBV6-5 CASSGDRGYEQYF
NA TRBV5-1 CASSLGSSPQETQYF
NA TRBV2 CASSEAAVLSEAFF
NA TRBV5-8 CASSLGRGNEKLFF
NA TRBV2 CASQNRGNQPQHF
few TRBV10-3 CAISTTGVETGELFF
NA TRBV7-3 CASSLNTNTEAFF
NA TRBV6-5 CASSRVGRDEQFF
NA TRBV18 CASSPGQGWAGELFF
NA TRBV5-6 CASSSYRDYTF
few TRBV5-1 CASSLRAGAVDTQYF
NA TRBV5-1 CASSPGTNRDEQFF
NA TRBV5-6 CASSLYATNEKLFF
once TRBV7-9 CASSSSDRSSYEQYF
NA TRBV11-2 CASSLSESPIYNEQFF
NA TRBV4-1 CASSHENNYGYTF
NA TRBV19 CASSIMTGSDSPLHF
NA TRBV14 CASSQLTSILNEQFF
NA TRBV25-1 CASSEYTQGYEQYF
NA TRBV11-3 CASSPATTGTYEQYF
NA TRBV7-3 CASSFGRSGDTQYF
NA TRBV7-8 CASSFRGYNEQFF
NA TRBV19 CASSIAQGLSYEQYF
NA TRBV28 CASLPEQAETQYF
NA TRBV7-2 CASSPGVVRLQYF
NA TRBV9 CASSVGTSGSYEQYF
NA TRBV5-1 CASSLTGLGTGELFF
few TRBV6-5 CASSDRINQPQHF
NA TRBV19 CASRTRGNTIYF
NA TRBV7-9 CASSPSTGELFF
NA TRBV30 CAWDPRDRGRAGELFF
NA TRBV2 CASSEGGSVWRVKNIQYF
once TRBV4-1 CASSKNEGQGAHGYTF
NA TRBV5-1 CASSLGIGREYEQYF
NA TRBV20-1 CSALLNTEAFF
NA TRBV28 CASTNLGEGSDEQFF
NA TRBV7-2 CASSHQANDNSPLHF